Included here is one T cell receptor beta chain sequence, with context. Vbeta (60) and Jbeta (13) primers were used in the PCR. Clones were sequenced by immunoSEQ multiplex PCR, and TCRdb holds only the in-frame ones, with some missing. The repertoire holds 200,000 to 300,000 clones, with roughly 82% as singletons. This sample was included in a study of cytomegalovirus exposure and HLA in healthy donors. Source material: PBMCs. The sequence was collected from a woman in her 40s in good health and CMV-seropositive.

CDR3 protein: CASSLLGGEDRETEAFF. The DNA for the CDR3 is TGTGCCAGCAGCTTACTCGGTGGGGAAGATCGGGAGACTGAAGCTTTCTTT. J is TRBJ1-1 and V is TRBV5-6; D gene unclear. This CDR3 spans 17 amino acids. The germline V gene has CDR1 SGHDT and CDR2 YYEEEE. Trimming shortened V by 2 bases and J by 5 bases, and 22 bases separated the two germline ends.